The following is a T cell receptor (beta chain) sequence with its context. Its antigen is unknown. The sample originates from a study of beta chain features in type 1 diabetes. Germline V lookup: CDR1 SGHAT, CDR2 FQNNGV. Trimming took 3 bases from V and 5 from J, leaving 10 bases between them. The CDR3 is 13 residues long. Every bit of the isolated RNA underwent reverse transcription, so sequencing read expressed TCRB transcripts. Repertoires were generated with immunoSEQ multiplex PCR, while TCRdb's copy carries only in-frame clones and drops some. The repertoire holds about 180,000 clones, with 6.5% to 8.5% as singletons. Study results and caveats: The analysis here could not establish whether HLA type shapes TCRB rearrangement. Naive, central memory and regulatory TCRB repertoires appeared more similar among patients than healthy donors. A pattern of fewer insertions and more deletions at VDJ junctions was seen in type 1 diabetes patients. TCRB CDR3s were moderately but significantly shorter in Type 1 diabetes patients in all four CD4+ subsets.

Only one heparinised blood draw was taken per donor, and its volume averaged about 116 mL. The source is a man between 18 and 35 years old with type 1 diabetes. Material for sequencing was central memory CD4+ T cells from blood. V is TRBV11-2 and J is TRBJ1-1; D is perhaps TRBD1 (6 bases). The CDR3 coding sequence is TGTGCCAGCAGCTTCGGGGACATGACTGAAGCTTTCTTT. As protein: CASSFGDMTEAFF.